A single sample is the source of the 28 T cell receptor beta chains below, sequenced in a study of blood T cells in healthy people across ages. Alongside a J-beta primer mix, a sample-barcoded 5' primer served in a second PCR lasting about 7 to 12 cycles. TCRdb passed the 5' RACE reads through MiXCR, listing each CDR3 protein once. The table has about 970,000 distinct CDR3 sequences, just over 50% seen once. The sample consisted of blood. The receptors originated from a woman aged 55-70 years in good health.

The rearrangement uses TRBV7-6 and TRBJ2-3, with 9 nucleotides matching TRBD1. The CDR3 is 15 residues long. With V trimmed by 5 bases and J by 2 bases, 5 bases remained unmatched. Germline lookup yields CDR1 SGHVS and CDR2 FNYEAQ. DNA for the CDR3: TGTGCCAGCAGCGACCGGGACAGGGCCACAGATACGCAGTATTTT. It translates to CASSDRDRATDTQYF.

This clonotype was detected a few times. V usage is TRBV27 and J usage is TRBJ1-5, with D hard to call. V lost 4 bases, J lost 4 bases, and 8 bases lay in between. This CDR3 comprises 13 residues. In germline, CDR1 is MNHEY, CDR2 SMNVEV (reference sequence). The CDR3 sequence is CASSSQRNQPQHF. The DNA for the CDR3 is TGTGCCAGCAGTTCCCAGAGAAATCAGCCCCAGCATTTT.

Only a few counts were recorded for this clonotype. This chain uses TRBV6-2 or TRBV6-3 with TRBJ2-7, with D uncertain. The J call may be incorrect, as the DNA end agrees better with TRBJ2-5. Germline V gene sequence: CDR1 MNHEY, CDR2 SVGEGT. The CDR3 is made up of 12 amino acids. CDR3 loop: CASSRSEPTQYF. For the CDR3, the DNA is TGTGCCAGCAGTCGGAGCGAGCCGACCCAGTACTTC.

In its sample, this clonotype was seen once. This chain connects TRBV3-1 to TRBJ2-4; perhaps TRBD1 as D (6 bases). Germline V gene lookup returns CDR1 LGHDT and CDR2 YNNKEL (reference sequence). The CDR3 runs to 15 residues. Trimming took 3 bases from V and 7 from J, leaving 16 bases between them. The CDR3 nucleotides read TGTGCCAGCAGCCATTTGAACAGGGATCGGAACATTCAGTACTTC. It encodes CASSHLNRDRNIQYF.

The chain recombines TRBV6-2 or TRBV6-3 with TRBJ2-5, with TRBD1 matching 7 bases. The trim removed 5 bases at V and 4 bases at J, leaving 10 bases unmatched. This CDR3 spans 15 amino acids. Germline V gives CDR1 MNHEY, CDR2 SVGEGT. This CDR3 reads CASSALTGVGETQYF. The CDR3, as DNA: TGTGCCAGCAGTGCCCTAACAGGGGTCGGAGAGACCCAGTACTTC.

This sequence joins TRBV7-3 and TRBJ2-3; no clear D. V was clipped by 2 bases and J by 10 bases, with 19 bases between them. Germline values: CDR1 SGHTA, CDR2 FQGTGA. This CDR3 is 15 amino acids long. The CDR3 region is CASSLVVGQTGAQYF. CDR3 in DNA: TGTGCCAGCAGCTTAGTCGTCGGGCAGACGGGTGCGCAGTATTTT.

This clonotype was detected only a few times. CDR3 residues: CASSFGQGYDQYF. The CDR3 nucleotides are TGTGCCAGCAGTTTCGGACAGGGTTATGACCAGTACTTC. The V gene is TRBV6-5, the J gene TRBJ2-7; TRBD1 matches at 8 bases. The CDR3 has 13 amino acids. CDR1 MNHEY and CDR2 SVGAGI come from the germline V gene. V shed 4 bases and J 10 bases; nucleotides not matched to a gene: 9.

CDR3 nucleotide sequence: TGCAGCAGCCTAGACAGGGCTACCTACGAGCAGTACTTC. Translated: CSSLDRATYEQYF. The J gene is TRBJ2-7, the V gene TRBV20-1, with 7 bases fitting TRBD1. The CDR3 spans 13 residues. CDR1 is DFQATT and CDR2 is SNEGSKA in the germline V gene (reference sequence).

This rearrangement joins TRBV6-5 to TRBJ2-5; D gene ambiguous. The V end lost 0 bases, the J end lost 1 base, and 9 bases lay between the germline ends. Germline CDR1 and CDR2: MNHEY and SVGAGI. CDR3 size: 15 residues. CDR3 amino acids: CASSYSRLPQETQYF. The CDR3 bases are TGTGCCAGCAGTTACTCGAGACTTCCCCAAGAGACCCAGTACTTC.

The genes are TRBV20-1 and TRBJ2-7, with a tentative D call TRBD1 (6 bases). The CDR3 has 17 amino acids. The V gene's germline CDR1 is DFQATT and CDR2 SNEGSKA (reference sequence). V dropped 4 bases and J dropped 2 bases, with 24 bases sitting between them. CDR3 DNA: TGCAGTGCTACCAGTAGACAGGAGGAGGACAACCCCTACGAGCAGTACTTC. Residues: CSATSRQEEDNPYEQYF.

A word on this clonotype: At one of its ends the junction is not consistent with the germline gene, which may arise from a read error. This chain links TRBV6-2 or TRBV6-3 with TRBJ2-5; tentative D call: TRBD1 (6 bases). The CDR3 extends over 14 amino acids. In germline, CDR1 is MNHEY, CDR2 SVGEGT. CDR3 amino acids: CASSYSGTKETRYF. DNA of the CDR3: TGTGCCAGCAGTTACTCCGGGACAAAGGAGACCCGGTACTTC.

The V call is TRBV6-1, the J call TRBJ1-1; 8 nucleotides match TRBD1. CDR3 length equals 15 residues. Looked up from germline, CDR1 is MNHNS and CDR2 is SASEGT. Germline trimming cut 6 bases from V and 0 bases from J; bases unmatched to any gene: 6. The CDR3 region is CASRPRQGLNTEAFF. CDR3 nucleotide sequence: TGTGCCAGCAGACCAAGACAGGGGTTGAACACTGAAGCTTTCTTT.

There are a few counts of this clonotype. The chain uses TRBV2 and TRBJ2-5, with a possible D match to TRBD1 (5 bases). V shed 1 base and J shed 5 bases, with 11 bases lying between them. In germline, CDR1 is SNHLY, CDR2 FYNNEI. There are 14 residues in the CDR3. CDR3 sequence (DNA): TGTGCCAGCAGTGAAGAAAGGGGCTGGGAGACCCAGTACTTC. Encoded protein: CASSEERGWETQYF. Complete variable domain (other parts from reference TRBV2 and TRBJ2-5): EPEVTQTPSHQVTQMGQEVILRCVPISNHLYFYWYRQILGQKVEFLVSFYNNEISEKSEIFDDQFSVERPDGSNFTLKIRSTKLEDSAMYFCASSEERGWETQYFGPGTRLLVL.

This chain joins TRBV25-1 and TRBJ1-1; D unresolved. V was clipped by 10 bases and J by 0 bases, with 15 bases between them. From germline, CDR1 is MGHDK and CDR2 SYGVNS. The CDR3 sequence is 14 residues long. CDR3: CATVGQGMNTEAFF. DNA of the CDR3: TGTGCCACCGTGGGCCAAGGCATGAACACTGAAGCTTTCTTT. The variable domain in full, completed from reference TRBV25-1 and TRBJ1-1, reads EADIYQTPRYLVIGTGKKITLECSQTMGHDKMYWYQQDPGMELHLIHYSYGVNSTEKGDLSSESTVSRIRTEHFPLTLESARPSHTSQYLCATVGQGMNTEAFFGQGTRLTVV.

This clonotype was found many times. V and J are TRBV2 and TRBJ1-5, with a tentative D call TRBD1 (5 bases). The germline V gene encodes CDR1 SNHLY and CDR2 FYNNEI. This CDR3 contains 15 residues. V was cut by 6 bases and J by 4 bases, with 16 bases left in between. CDR3 nucleotide sequence: TGTGCCAGCAGCGGGAGGGGAGGCAGGAATCAGCCCCAGCATTTT. It codes for CASSGRGGRNQPQHF.

The J gene is TRBJ2-7, the V gene TRBV13; no clear D gene. V lost 4 bases and J 2 bases, leaving 15 bases between the germline ends. The CDR3 runs 15 residues. Germline V gene sequence: CDR1 PRHDT, CDR2 FYEKMQ (reference sequence). The CDR3 region is CASSSNGLTPYEQYF. The CDR3 bases are TGTGCCAGCAGCTCGAATGGATTGACCCCCTACGAGCAGTACTTC.

V gene TRBV5-6 combines with J gene TRBJ1-2; D is undetermined. The CDR3 has 14 amino acids. V was shortened by 0 bases and J by 4 bases, with 10 bases between the two germline ends. Per the germline V gene, CDR1 is SGHDT and CDR2 is YYEEEE. The CDR3 DNA follows: TGTGCCAGCAGCTTGGGACGGATCCTCTATGGCTACACCTTC. This sequence encodes CASSLGRILYGYTF.

V usage is TRBV5-4 and J usage is TRBJ1-2; D unclear. The CDR3 consists of 14 residues. CDR1 is SGHNT and CDR2 is YYREEE in the germline V gene (reference sequence). Trimming took off 0 bases at V and 0 bases at J, with 6 bases between the two ends. The CDR3 sequence is CASSLAPANYGYTF. CDR3 nucleotides: TGTGCCAGCAGCTTGGCTCCAGCTAACTATGGCTACACCTTC.

This clonotype showed up just a few times. This chain uses TRBV4-3 with TRBJ2-5, with D possibly being TRBD1 (6 bases). V lost 0 bases and J 11 bases, leaving 16 bases between the germline ends. The CDR3 extends over 14 amino acids. Germline CDR1 reads LGHNA; CDR2 reads YSLEER. DNA for the CDR3: TGCGCCAGCAGCCAAGATTGGGGGCTCTGGGAGCAGTACTTC. Translating it yields CASSQDWGLWEQYF.

This clonotype was counted between two and nine times. This rearrangement joins TRBV20-1 to TRBJ2-7; perhaps TRBD2 as D (6 bases). Trimming shortened V by 7 bases and J by 1 base, and 11 bases separated the two germline ends. CDR3 size: 12 residues. In germline, CDR1 is DFQATT, CDR2 SNEGSKA (reference sequence). The CDR3 DNA reads TGCAGTGTTGCGGGACCGTCCTACGAGCAGTACTTC. It yields the protein CSVAGPSYEQYF.

The V call is TRBV6-5, the J call TRBJ1-1, with D possibly TRBD1 on 5 matching bases. Germline V gene sequence: CDR1 MNHEY, CDR2 SVGAGI. V shed 6 bases and J shed 8 bases, with 10 bases lying between them. The length of the CDR3 is 11 residues. Here the CDR3 DNA reads TGTGCCAGCAGCCACGGGGGGGAAGCTTTCTTT. Protein sequence: CASSHGGEAFF.

In its sample, this clonotype was seen a few times. The chain combines TRBV20-1 with TRBJ2-4; possibly TRBD1 for D (5 bases). Trimming stripped 3 bases from V and 13 bases from J, with 25 bases between. Germline V CDR1 and CDR2: DFQATT, SNEGSKA (reference sequence). The CDR3 has 15 residues. The CDR3 DNA sequence: TGCAGTGCTAGTGCCAATGAGGACACCGTGAGAGAGCAGTACTTC. Translating it yields CSASANEDTVREQYF.

The rearrangement uses TRBV28 and TRBJ2-7; TRBD1 matches at 10 bases. The germline CDR1 and CDR2 sequences are MDHEN and SYDVKM. This CDR3 comprises 13 residues. V lost 8 bases and J lost 5; bases outside the gene matches: 6. The CDR3 DNA is TGTGCCAGCCGGGACAGGGGAAGGAACGAGCAGTACTTC. Translated: CASRDRGRNEQYF.

The chain employs TRBV12-3 or TRBV12-4 and TRBJ2-7; D gene uncertain. This CDR3 comprises 17 residues. The DNA of the CDR3 is TGTGCTTCCCCCCCCGTCCGAGACGGACGGAGCTCCTACGAGCAGTACTTC. The encoded protein is CASPPVRDGRSSYEQYF.

The table lists this clonotype with a few counts. The chain is built from TRBV5-1 and TRBJ2-1; TRBD1 aligns across 8 bases. V was pared by 0 bases and J by 2 bases, with 4 bases of the junction left unmatched. Germline CDR1 reads SGHRS; CDR2 reads YFSETQ. The CDR3 is made up of 16 amino acids. DNA of the CDR3: TGCGCCAGCAGCTTGGTAACAGGGGGGCCCTACAATGAGCAGTTCTTC. Amino acid sequence: CASSLVTGGPYNEQFF.

This clonotype was seen a few times. This chain links TRBV10-3 with TRBJ1-1, with 8 bases that match TRBD1. CDR1 is ENHRY, CDR2 SYGVKD, per germline. V lost 11 bases and J lost 0; bases outside the gene matches: 5. This CDR3 comprises 13 residues. The CDR3 nucleotides read TGTGCCTCGGGACAGGTTTTGAACACTGAAGCTTTCTTT. Its translation: CASGQVLNTEAFF.

The chain combines TRBV20-1 with TRBJ1-1; D gene uncertain. The CDR3 spans 13 residues. The V gene lost 0 bases and the J gene lost 4 bases, with 9 bases spanning the gap. CDR1 is DFQATT and CDR2 is SNEGSKA in the germline V gene (reference sequence). CDR3 in amino acids: CSARDLVGTEAFF. The DNA of the CDR3 is TGCAGTGCTAGAGATCTGGTGGGCACTGAAGCTTTCTTT.

This rearrangement joins TRBV7-2 to TRBJ2-7; 8 bases map to TRBD1. The germline V gene encodes CDR1 SGHTA and CDR2 FQGNSA. The ends lost 1 base at V and 4 bases at J; junction bases unmatched: 6. The CDR3 is made up of 15 amino acids. The CDR3 is CASSLVGDRWYEQYF. The DNA for the CDR3 is TGTGCCAGCAGCTTAGTTGGGGACAGGTGGTACGAGCAGTACTTC.